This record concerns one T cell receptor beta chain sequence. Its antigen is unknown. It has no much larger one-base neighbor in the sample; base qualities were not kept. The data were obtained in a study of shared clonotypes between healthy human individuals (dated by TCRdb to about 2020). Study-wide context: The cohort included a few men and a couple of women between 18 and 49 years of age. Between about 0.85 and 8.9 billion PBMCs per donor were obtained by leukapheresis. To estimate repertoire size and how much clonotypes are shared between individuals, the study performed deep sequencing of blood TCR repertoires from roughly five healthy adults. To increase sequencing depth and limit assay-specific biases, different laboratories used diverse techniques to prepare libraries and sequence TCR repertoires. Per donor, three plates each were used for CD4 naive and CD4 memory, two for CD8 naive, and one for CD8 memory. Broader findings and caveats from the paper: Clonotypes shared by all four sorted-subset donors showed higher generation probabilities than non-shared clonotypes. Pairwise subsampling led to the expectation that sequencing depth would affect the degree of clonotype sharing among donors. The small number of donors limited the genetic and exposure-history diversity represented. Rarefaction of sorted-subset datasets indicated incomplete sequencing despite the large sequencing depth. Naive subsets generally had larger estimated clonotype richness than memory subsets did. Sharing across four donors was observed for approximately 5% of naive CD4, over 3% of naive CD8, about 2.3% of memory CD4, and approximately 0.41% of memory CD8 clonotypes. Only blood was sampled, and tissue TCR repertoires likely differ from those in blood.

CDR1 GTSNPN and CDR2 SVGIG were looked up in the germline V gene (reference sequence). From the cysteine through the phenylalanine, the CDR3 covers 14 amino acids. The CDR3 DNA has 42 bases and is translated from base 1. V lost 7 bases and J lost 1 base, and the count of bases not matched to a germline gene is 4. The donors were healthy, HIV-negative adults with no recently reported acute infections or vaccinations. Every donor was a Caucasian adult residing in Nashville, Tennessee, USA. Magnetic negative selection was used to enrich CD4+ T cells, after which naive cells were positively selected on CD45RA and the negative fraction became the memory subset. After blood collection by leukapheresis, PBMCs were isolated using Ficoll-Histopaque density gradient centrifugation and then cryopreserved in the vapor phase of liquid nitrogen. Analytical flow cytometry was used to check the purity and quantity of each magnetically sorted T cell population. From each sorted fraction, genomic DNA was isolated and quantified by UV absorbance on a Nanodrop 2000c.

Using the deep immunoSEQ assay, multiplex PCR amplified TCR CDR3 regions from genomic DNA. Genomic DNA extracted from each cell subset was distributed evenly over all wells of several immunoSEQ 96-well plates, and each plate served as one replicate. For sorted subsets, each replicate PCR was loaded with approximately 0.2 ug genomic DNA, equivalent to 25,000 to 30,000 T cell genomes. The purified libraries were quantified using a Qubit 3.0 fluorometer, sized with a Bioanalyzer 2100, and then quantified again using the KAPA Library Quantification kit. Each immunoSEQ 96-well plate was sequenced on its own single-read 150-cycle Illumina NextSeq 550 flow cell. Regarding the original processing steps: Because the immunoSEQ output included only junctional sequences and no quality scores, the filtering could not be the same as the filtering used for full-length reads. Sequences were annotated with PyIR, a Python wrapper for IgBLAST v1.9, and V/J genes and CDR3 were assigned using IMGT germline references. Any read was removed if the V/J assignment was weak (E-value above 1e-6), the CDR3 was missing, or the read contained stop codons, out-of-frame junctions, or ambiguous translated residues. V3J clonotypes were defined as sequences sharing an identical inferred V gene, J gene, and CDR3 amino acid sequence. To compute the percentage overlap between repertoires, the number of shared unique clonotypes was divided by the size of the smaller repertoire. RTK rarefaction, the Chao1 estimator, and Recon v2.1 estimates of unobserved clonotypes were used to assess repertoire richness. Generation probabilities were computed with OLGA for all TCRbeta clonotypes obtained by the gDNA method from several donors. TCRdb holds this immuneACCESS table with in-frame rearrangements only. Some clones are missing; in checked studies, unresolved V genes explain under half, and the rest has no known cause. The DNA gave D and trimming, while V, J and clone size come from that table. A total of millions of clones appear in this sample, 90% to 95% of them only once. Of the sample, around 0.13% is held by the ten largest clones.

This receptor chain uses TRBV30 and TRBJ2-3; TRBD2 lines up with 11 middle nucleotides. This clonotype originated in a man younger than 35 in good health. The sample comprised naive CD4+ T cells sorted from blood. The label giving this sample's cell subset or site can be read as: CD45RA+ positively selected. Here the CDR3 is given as CAYKTSGGTDTQYF. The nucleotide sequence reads TGTGCCTATAAGACTAGCGGGGGCACAGATACGCAGTATTTT.